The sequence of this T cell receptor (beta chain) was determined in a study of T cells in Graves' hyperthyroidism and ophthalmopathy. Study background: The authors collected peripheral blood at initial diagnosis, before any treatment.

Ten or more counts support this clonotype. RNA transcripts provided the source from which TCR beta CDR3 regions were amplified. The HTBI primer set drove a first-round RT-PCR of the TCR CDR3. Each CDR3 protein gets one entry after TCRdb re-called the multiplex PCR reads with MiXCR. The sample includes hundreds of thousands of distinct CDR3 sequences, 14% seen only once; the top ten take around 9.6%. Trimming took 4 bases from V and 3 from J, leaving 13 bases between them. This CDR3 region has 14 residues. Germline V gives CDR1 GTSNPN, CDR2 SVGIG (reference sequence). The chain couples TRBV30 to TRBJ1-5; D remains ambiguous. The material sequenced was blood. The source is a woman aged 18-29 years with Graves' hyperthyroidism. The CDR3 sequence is CAWKGQLVNQPQHF. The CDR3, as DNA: TGTGCCTGGAAAGGCCAGCTCGTCAATCAGCCCCAGCATTTT.